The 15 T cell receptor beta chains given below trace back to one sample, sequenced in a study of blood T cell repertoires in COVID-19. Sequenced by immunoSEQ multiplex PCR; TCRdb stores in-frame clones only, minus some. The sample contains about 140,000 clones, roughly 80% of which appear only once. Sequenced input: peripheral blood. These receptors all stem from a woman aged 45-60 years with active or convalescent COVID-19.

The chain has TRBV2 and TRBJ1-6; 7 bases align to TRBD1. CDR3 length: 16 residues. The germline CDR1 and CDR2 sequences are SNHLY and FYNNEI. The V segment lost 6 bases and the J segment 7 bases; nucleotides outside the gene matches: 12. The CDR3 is CASRIQGQGLNSPLHF. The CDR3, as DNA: TGTGCCAGCAGGATACAGGGGCAAGGTCTGAATTCACCCCTCCACTTT.

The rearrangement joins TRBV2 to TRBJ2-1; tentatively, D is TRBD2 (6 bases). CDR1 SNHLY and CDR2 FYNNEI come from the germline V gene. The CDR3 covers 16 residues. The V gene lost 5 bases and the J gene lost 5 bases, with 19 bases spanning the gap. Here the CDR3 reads CASSNTAGPANNEQFF. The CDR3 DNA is TGTGCCAGCAGTAACACAGCGGGCCCTGCCAACAATGAGCAGTTCTTC.

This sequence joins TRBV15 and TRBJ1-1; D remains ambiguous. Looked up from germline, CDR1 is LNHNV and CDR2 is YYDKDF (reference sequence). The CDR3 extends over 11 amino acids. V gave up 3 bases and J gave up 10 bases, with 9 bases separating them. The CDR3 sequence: CATSRLGGAFF. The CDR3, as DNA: TGTGCCACCAGCAGGCTTGGAGGAGCTTTCTTT.

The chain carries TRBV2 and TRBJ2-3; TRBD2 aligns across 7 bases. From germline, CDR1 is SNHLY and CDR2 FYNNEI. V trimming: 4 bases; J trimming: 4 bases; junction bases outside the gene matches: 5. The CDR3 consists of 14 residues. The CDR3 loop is CASSAGLTSDTQYF. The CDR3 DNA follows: TGTGCCAGCAGTGCGGGACTAACATCAGATACGCAGTATTTT.

CDR3 residues: CASSLGTVFDQPQHF. Here the CDR3 DNA reads TGTGCCAGCAGCTTAGGGACAGTGTTTGATCAGCCCCAGCATTTT. The chain employs TRBV7-2 and TRBJ1-5, with D possibly being TRBD1 (6 bases). V lost 1 base and J 5 bases, leaving 12 bases between the germline ends. The germline gives CDR1 SGHTA, CDR2 FQGNSA. This CDR3 is built from 15 residues.

The CDR3 coding sequence is TGTGCCAGCAGCGCTGGGACAGGTTACGAGCAGTACTTC. Translated, it gives CASSAGTGYEQYF. The chain couples TRBV21-1 to TRBJ2-7; the table's D call TRBD1 went unverified against the DNA. TRBV21-1 is termed a pseudogene. The CDR3 has 13 amino acids.

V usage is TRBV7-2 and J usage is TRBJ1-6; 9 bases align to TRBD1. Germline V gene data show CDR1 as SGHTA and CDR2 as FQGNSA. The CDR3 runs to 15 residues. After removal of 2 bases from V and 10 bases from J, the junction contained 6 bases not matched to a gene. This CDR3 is CASSLRAGQGSPLHF. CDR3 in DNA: TGTGCCAGCAGCTTAAGGGCGGGACAGGGATCACCCCTCCACTTT.

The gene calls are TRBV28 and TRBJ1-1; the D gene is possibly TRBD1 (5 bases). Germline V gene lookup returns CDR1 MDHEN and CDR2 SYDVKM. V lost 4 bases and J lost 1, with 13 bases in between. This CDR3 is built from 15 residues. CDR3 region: CASSSSGLKNTEAFF. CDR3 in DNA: TGTGCCAGCAGTTCCTCGGGACTGAAGAACACTGAAGCTTTCTTT.

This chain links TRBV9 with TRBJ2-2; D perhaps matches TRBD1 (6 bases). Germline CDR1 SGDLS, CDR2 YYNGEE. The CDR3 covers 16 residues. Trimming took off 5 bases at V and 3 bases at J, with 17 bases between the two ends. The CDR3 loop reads CASRPTGWRDTGELFF. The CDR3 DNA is TGTGCCAGCAGACCTACAGGGTGGCGGGACACCGGGGAGCTGTTTTTT.

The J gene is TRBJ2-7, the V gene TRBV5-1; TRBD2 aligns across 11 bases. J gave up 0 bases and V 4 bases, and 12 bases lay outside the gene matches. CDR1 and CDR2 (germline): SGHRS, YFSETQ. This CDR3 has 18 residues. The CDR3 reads CASSIPGLAEGFSYEQYF. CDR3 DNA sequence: TGCGCCAGCAGCATCCCGGGACTAGCGGAGGGTTTCTCCTACGAGCAGTACTTC.

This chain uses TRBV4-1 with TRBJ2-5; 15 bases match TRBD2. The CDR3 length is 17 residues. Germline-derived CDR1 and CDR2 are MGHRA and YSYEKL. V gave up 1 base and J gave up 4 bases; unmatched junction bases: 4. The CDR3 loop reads CASSQGTSGGALETQYF. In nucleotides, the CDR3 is TGCGCCAGCAGCCAAGGGACTAGCGGGGGGGCTTTAGAGACCCAGTACTTC.

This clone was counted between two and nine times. The CDR3 region is CASSHTYEQYF. DNA for the CDR3: TGTGCCAGCAGTCACACCTACGAGCAGTACTTC. The chain recombines TRBV28 with TRBJ2-7; D unclear. This CDR3 has 11 residues. Germline CDR1 and CDR2: MDHEN and SYDVKM. The V end was cut by 5 bases, the J end by 2 bases, with 4 bases between.

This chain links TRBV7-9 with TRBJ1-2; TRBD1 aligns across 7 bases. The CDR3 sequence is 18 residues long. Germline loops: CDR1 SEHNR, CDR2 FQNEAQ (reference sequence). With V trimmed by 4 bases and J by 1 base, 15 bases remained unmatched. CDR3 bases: TGTGCCAGCAGCTCCCAGTTAGGGACAGTCAACTTTAACTATGGCTACACCTTC. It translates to CASSSQLGTVNFNYGYTF.

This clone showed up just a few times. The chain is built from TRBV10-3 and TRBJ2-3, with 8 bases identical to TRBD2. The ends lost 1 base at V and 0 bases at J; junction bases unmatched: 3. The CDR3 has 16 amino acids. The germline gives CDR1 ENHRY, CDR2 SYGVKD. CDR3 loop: CAISEWASGSTDTQYF. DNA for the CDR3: TGTGCCATCAGTGAGTGGGCTAGCGGGAGCACAGATACGCAGTATTTT.

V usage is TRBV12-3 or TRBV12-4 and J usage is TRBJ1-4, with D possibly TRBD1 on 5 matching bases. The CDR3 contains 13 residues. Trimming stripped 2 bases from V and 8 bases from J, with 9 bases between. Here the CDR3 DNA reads TGTGCCAGCAGTTTATGGGCAGGGGAAAAACTGTTTTTT. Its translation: CASSLWAGEKLFF.